This TCR beta chain was sequenced in a study of shared clonotypes between healthy human individuals (dated by TCRdb to 2018 to 2021). About the full investigation: A couple of women and three men aged 18 to 49 years were included in the cohort. Libraries were prepared and TCR repertoires were sequenced by different laboratories using diverse techniques, in order to increase sequencing depth and limit assay-specific biases. For each donor, three plates each were used for CD4 naive and CD4 memory, two plates were used for CD8 naive, and one plate was used for CD8 memory. Per donor, leukapheresis produced somewhere between about 0.9 and 10 billion PBMCs. To estimate repertoire size and how much clonotype sharing occurs between individuals, the study deeply sequenced the blood TCR repertoires of several healthy adults. Broader findings and caveats from the paper: Because the study included only a small number of donors, the genetic and exposure-history diversity represented was limited. Compared with non-shared clonotypes, the clonotypes found in all four sorted-subset donors had higher generation probabilities. Incomplete sequencing was indicated by rarefaction of sorted-subset datasets, despite the large sequencing depth. When a few donors were compared, the shared fraction of clonotypes was about 5.2% for naive CD4, roughly 3.4% for naive CD8, about 2.4% for memory CD4, and 0.4% for memory CD8. Sampling was limited to blood, and TCR repertoires in tissue likely differ from TCR repertoires in blood. Estimated clonotype richness was generally larger for naive than for memory subsets. Pairwise subsampling indicated that sequencing depth was expected to affect the degree of clonotype sharing among donors.

Comment on this clone: The antigen this receptor binds is unknown. Per-base qualities were not stored, and no clone one base away is much larger.

Using the deep immunoSEQ assay, TCR CDR3 regions were amplified from genomic DNA by multiplex PCR. Extracted genomic DNA from each cell subset was distributed evenly across all wells of several immunoSEQ 96-well plates, and each plate was treated as a replicate. For sorted subsets, each replicate PCR was loaded with about 0.2 ug genomic DNA, equivalent to 25,000 to 35,000 T cell genomes. The purified libraries were quantified using a Qubit 3.0 fluorometer, sized with a Bioanalyzer 2100, and then quantified again using the KAPA Library Quantification kit. A separate single-read 150-cycle Illumina NextSeq 550 flow cell was used to sequence each immunoSEQ 96-well plate. In the authors' own workflow: Because only junctional sequences without quality scores were contained in the immunoSEQ output, filtering matching that applied to full-length reads could not be performed. Sequences were annotated with PyIR, a Python wrapper for IgBLAST v1.9, and V/J genes and CDR3 were assigned using IMGT germline references. Reads with weak V/J assignments (E-value above 1e-6), missing CDR3, stop codons, out-of-frame junctions, or ambiguous translated residues were removed. V3J clonotypes were defined as sequences sharing the same inferred V gene, J gene, and CDR3 amino acid sequence. The percentage overlap between two repertoires was calculated by dividing the number of shared unique clonotypes by the size of the smaller repertoire. Repertoire richness was assessed with RTK rarefaction, the Chao1 estimator, and Recon v2.1 estimates of unobserved clonotypes. OLGA was used to compute generation probabilities for all TCRbeta clonotypes that the gDNA method yielded from a few donors. TCRdb holds this immuneACCESS table with in-frame rearrangements only. Some clones are missing; in checked studies, unresolved V genes explain under half, and the rest has no known cause. V and J calls and clone size are copied from that table; D and trimming were computed from the DNA. This sample has 2 million to 2.5 million clones in its table, and 90% to 95% of those were observed once. Under 0.15% of the sample is held by the ten biggest clonotypes.

Healthy HIV-negative adults with no recently reported acute infections or vaccinations were included as donors. Only Caucasian adults living in Nashville, Tennessee, USA were represented among the donors. CD4+ T cells were enriched by magnetic negative selection; naive cells were then positively selected on CD45RA, and the negative fraction formed the memory subset. Blood was collected by leukapheresis, and PBMCs were isolated by Ficoll-Histopaque density gradient centrifugation and then cryopreserved in liquid nitrogen vapor phase. Analytical flow cytometry was used to check the purity and quantity of each magnetically sorted T cell population. From each sorted fraction, genomic DNA was isolated and quantified by UV absorbance on a Nanodrop 2000c. The germline V gene gives CDR1 as MNHEY and CDR2 as SVGAGI. There are 16 amino acids in the CDR3, from cysteine to phenylalanine inclusive. Only the CDR3 DNA stays, 48 bases, in frame from base 1. V has 2 bases trimmed and J has 1 base trimmed; junction bases matching no gene number 4.

Sequencing was carried out using naive CD4+ T cells sorted from blood. The label giving this sample's cell subset or site can be read as: CD45RA+ positively selected. The chain is encoded by TRBV6-5 joined to TRBJ2-7, with TRBD2 identical over 11 junction bases. This clonotype was sampled from a man younger than 35 in good health. The CDR3 region reads CASSYHTSGGSYEQYF. The nucleotide sequence is given as TGTGCCAGCAGTTACCACACTAGCGGGGGTTCCTACGAGCAGTACTTC.